This TCR beta chain was identified during a study of blood T cell repertoires in COVID-19. CDR1 is SGHDT and CDR2 is YYEEEE in the germline V gene. This CDR3 spans 14 amino acids. Deletions cut 4 bases from V and 4 bases from J, with 14 bases between. The protocol was immunoSEQ multiplex PCR, while the TCRdb copy is restricted to in-frame clones and leaves out a portion. Here the sample spans a few hundred thousand clones, about 86% being singletons. This receptor was taken from a man aged 25 to 40 with active or convalescent COVID-19. Sequenced input: peripheral blood. This chain uses TRBV5-6 with TRBJ1-2; D possibly corresponds to TRBD1 (5 bases). The chain's CDR3 is CASSRAGGIYGYTF. CDR3 sequence (DNA): TGTGCCAGCAGCCGCGCCGGGGGGATCTATGGCTACACCTTC.